The clone carrying this T cell receptor beta chain was seen a single time. The table came from immunoSEQ multiplex PCR; TCRdb's copy has only in-frame clones and leaves some out. The sample records about 170,000 clones, about 89% being singletons. Germline-derived CDR1 and CDR2 are SNHLY and FYNNEI. The germline V and J ends were trimmed by 4 bases and 5 bases, with 12 bases remaining between them. The CDR3 extends over 14 amino acids. The sample originates from a study of blood T cell repertoires in COVID-19. The TCR originated in a young woman who had recovered from COVID-19. The rearrangement links TRBV2 to TRBJ1-5; TRBD1 might be the D (6 bases). The source material was PBMCs or T cells enriched from blood (not recorded which). CDR3: CASSGVRGDQPQHF. CDR3 in DNA: TGTGCCAGCAGTGGGGTCAGGGGAGATCAGCCCCAGCATTTT.